This is a list of T cell receptor beta chains from one sample in a study of blood T cell repertoires in COVID-19. The repertoire was sequenced with immunoSEQ multiplex PCR; TCRdb's copy has only in-frame clones and lacks some. The sample includes some 250,000 clones, 85% to 90% seen only once; the top ten take over 9.5%. Sequencing was performed on peripheral blood. The source of these receptors is a woman under 40 with COVID-19, enrolled during active disease. The CDR3 runs from the conserved cysteine through the conserved F or W. Fields, in order: V gene, clone size, J gene, D gene, CDR3 DNA, CDR3 protein. A D gene is named only where the DNA matches it firmly. A clone size is listed for some rows: how often the clone was seen (once, few, many), or a class if it is expanded.

TRBV3-1/TRBV3-2	.	TRBJ1-2	.	TGTGCCAGCAGCCAAGGGACTGTCAACTATGGCTACACCTTC	CASSQGTVNYGYTF
TRBV27	.	TRBJ1-2	TRBD1	TGTGCCAGCAGTTTATGGGACAGGGGGCTTAGTGGCTACACCTTC	CASSLWDRGLSGYTF
TRBV18	.	TRBJ1-2	TRBD1	TGTGCCAGCTCTGACAGGGGGCTCGACTATGGCTACACCTTC	CASSDRGLDYGYTF
TRBV30	.	TRBJ1-2	.	TGTGCCTGGAGTGAACGGGGACTAGCTAACTATGGCTACACCTTC	CAWSERGLANYGYTF
TRBV11-3	.	TRBJ2-1	.	TGTGCCAGCAGCTTAAGGGGTCACAGGGATGAGCAGTTCTTC	CASSLRGHRDEQFF
TRBV6-1	.	TRBJ2-2	TRBD2	TGTGCCAGCAGTGAATTGGCGGGGGGGACCCCTGTCGGGGAGCTGTTTTTT	CASSELAGGTPVGELFF
TRBV29-1	.	TRBJ1-2	TRBD1	TGCAGCGTTGAAGGTTCCAATCGGACAGGGGTTGGCTACACCTTC	CSVEGSNRTGVGYTF
TRBV6-1	.	TRBJ1-6	.	TGTGCCAGCAGTGAAGGGCCGGGCTATAATTCACCCCTCCACTTT	CASSEGPGYNSPLHF
TRBV6-5	.	TRBJ1-5	.	TGTGCCAGCAGTTACTCTGGGCAGGGGAAGGGATGGCCCCAGCATTTT	CASSYSGQGKGWPQHF
TRBV18	.	TRBJ2-1	TRBD2	TGTGCCAGCTCACCACCGGGACTAGTGGTCAATGAGCAGTTCTTC	CASSPPGLVVNEQFF
TRBV3-1/TRBV3-2	.	TRBJ2-7	TRBD2	TGTGCCAGCAGCCAGGCCCCTGGCGGGGGGGCCAACGAGCAGTACTTC	CASSQAPGGGANEQYF
TRBV5-5	.	TRBJ1-2	.	TGTGCCAGCCAACTTTGGACAGCTTACTATGGCTACACCTTC	CASQLWTAYYGYTF
TRBV7-9	once	TRBJ2-7	.	TGTGCCAGCAGCCACAATGACGAGCAGTACTTC	CASSHNDEQYF
TRBV9	.	TRBJ2-5	TRBD1	TGTGCCAGCAGCGTAGGGACAGGGGGCGCTTTGGAGACCCAGTACTTC	CASSVGTGGALETQYF
TRBV5-6	once	TRBJ2-1	.	TGTGCCAGCAGCTTTGTCGACAATGAGCAGTTCTTC	CASSFVDNEQFF
TRBV13	.	TRBJ2-7	TRBD1	TGTGCCAGCAGCCCCTCGTTAGGACAGGGGCACTCCTACGAGCAGTACTTC	CASSPSLGQGHSYEQYF
TRBV28	.	TRBJ1-3	.	TGTGCCAGCAGTCCCCACAGCTCTGGAAACACCATATATTTT	CASSPHSSGNTIYF
TRBV6-5	.	TRBJ2-3	TRBD1	TGTGCCAGCAAGGGGGCTGTAGATACGCAGTATTTT	CASKGAVDTQYF
TRBV27	.	TRBJ1-5	.	TGTGCCAGCAGTTTGGCAGCGGATCAGCCCCAGCATTTT	CASSLAADQPQHF
TRBV4-1	.	TRBJ2-5	TRBD2	TGCGCCAGCAGCCGCGTTCTAGCGGGGGCGCGGCAAGAGACCCAGTACTTC	CASSRVLAGARQETQYF
TRBV5-4	.	TRBJ2-7	.	TGTGCCAGCAGCTTGGGGGGCAAAATGGGCGAGCAGTACTTC	CASSLGGKMGEQYF
TRBV7-6	.	TRBJ1-2	.	TGTGCCAGCAGCTTATTCTCAGGAAATGGCTACACCTTC	CASSLFSGNGYTF
TRBV10-2	.	TRBJ1-5	TRBD1	TGCGCCAGCAAAAGGACAGGGGGCAACAATCAGCCCCAGCATTTT	CASKRTGGNNQPQHF
TRBV2	.	TRBJ2-3	.	TGTGCCAGCTGCAGCGCGCTGCCCACAGATACGCAGTATTTT	CASCSALPTDTQYF
TRBV18	.	TRBJ2-5	.	TGTGCCAGCTCACCGGGGAGAGGGGAGACCCAGTACTTC	CASSPGRGETQYF
TRBV5-4	.	TRBJ1-6	.	TGTGCCAGCAGCCCCGGACAGAATTCACCCCTCCACTTT	CASSPGQNSPLHF
TRBV27	.	TRBJ2-1	.	TGTGCCAGCAGTTTATGGGGACTTCCGAACAATGAGCAGTTCTTC	CASSLWGLPNNEQFF
TRBV12-5	.	TRBJ1-6	.	TGTGCTAGTGGTTGGCCCGGGTCACCCCTCCACTTT	CASGWPGSPLHF
TRBV4-2	.	TRBJ2-1	.	TGTGCCAGCAGCCAAGATCCGTCGGGGAGATACAATGAGCAGTTCTTC	CASSQDPSGRYNEQFF